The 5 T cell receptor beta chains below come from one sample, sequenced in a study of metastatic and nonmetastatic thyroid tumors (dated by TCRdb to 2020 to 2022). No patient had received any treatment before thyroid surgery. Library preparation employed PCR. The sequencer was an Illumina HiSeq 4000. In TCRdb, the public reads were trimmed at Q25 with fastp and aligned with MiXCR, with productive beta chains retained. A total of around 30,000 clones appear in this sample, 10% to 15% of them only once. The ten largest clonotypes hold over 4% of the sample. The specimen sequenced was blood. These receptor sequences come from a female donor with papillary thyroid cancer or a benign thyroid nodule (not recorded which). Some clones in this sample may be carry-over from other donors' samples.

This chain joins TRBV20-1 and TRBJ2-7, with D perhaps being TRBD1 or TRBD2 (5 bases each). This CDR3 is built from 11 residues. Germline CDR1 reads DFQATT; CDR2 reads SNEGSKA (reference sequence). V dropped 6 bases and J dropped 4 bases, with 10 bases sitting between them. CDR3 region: CSAEGRYEQYF. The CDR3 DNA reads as TGCAGTGCAGAGGGGCGGTACGAGCAGTACTTC.

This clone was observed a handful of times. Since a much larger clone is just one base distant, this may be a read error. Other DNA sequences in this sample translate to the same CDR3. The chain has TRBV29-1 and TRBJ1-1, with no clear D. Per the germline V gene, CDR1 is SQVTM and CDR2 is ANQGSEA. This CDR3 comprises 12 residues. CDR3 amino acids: CSVVRTNTEAFF. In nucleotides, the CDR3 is TGCAGTGTTGTAAGGACGAACACTGAAGCTTTCTTT.

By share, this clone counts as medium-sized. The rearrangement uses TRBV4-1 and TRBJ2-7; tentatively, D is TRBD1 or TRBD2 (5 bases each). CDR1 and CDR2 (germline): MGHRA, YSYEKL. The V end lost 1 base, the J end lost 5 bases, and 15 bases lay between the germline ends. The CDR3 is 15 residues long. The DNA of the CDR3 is TGCGCCAGCAGCCAAGTGGGGCTACCGGGGAACGAGCAGTACTTC. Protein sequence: CASSQVGLPGNEQYF.

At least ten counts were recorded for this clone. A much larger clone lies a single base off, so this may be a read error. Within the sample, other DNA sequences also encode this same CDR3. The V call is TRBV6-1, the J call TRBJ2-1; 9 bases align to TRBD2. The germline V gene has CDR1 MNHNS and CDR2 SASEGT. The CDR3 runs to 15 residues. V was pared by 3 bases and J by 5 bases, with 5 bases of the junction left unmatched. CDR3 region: CASSEGLAGDNEQFF. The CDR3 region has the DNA TGTGCCAGCAGTGAGGGATTAGCGGGAGACAATGAGCAGTTCTTC.

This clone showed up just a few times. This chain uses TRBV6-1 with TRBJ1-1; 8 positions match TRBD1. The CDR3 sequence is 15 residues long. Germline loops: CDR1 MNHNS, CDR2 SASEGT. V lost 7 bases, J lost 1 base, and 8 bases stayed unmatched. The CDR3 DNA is TGTGCCAGCATCCTCTCCGGGACAGGGAACACTGAAGCTTTCTTT. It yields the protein CASILSGTGNTEAFF.